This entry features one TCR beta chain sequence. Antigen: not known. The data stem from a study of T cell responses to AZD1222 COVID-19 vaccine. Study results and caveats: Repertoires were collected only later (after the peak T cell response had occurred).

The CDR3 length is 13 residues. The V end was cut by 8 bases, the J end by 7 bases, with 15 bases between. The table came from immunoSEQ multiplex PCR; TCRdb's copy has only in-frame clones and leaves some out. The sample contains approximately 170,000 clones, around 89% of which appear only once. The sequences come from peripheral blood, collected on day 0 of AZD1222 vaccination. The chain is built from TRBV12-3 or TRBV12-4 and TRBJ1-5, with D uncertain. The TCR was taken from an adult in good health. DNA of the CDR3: TGTGCCAGCGCAAGTGGGCGCGGGCAGCCCCAGCATTTT. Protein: CASASGRGQPQHF.